This TCR beta chain was observed in a study of shared clonotypes between healthy human individuals. Notes on the study in general: Apart from blood, nothing was sampled; tissue repertoires likely differ.

V lost 1 base, J lost 2 bases, and 20 bases lay in between. This CDR3 spans 18 amino acids. CDR1 is SGHRS, CDR2 YFSETQ, per germline. This clone has only one observation. What it binds is unknown. Clones were read by immunoSEQ multiplex PCR, and TCRdb kept only the in-frame ones, dropping some. The top ten hold about 1.6% of the sample, which has around 1,900,000 clones, around 95% seen once. Naivety among CD8 cells was defined by CD45RO negativity and positive CCR7 selection, thereby excluding terminally differentiated effector memory CD45RA+ cells. The donors were all Caucasian adults (living in Nashville, Tennessee).

The chain couples TRBV5-1 to TRBJ2-3; no reliable D call. This clonotype was sampled from a man aged 18 to 29 in good health. Some clones in this sample may be carry-over from other donors' samples. The sample was naive CD8+ T cells from PBMCs. The chain's CDR3 is CASSLYVRNPPNTDTQYF. The CDR3 DNA reads TGCGCCAGCAGCTTGTACGTTAGGAACCCACCGAACACAGATACGCAGTATTTT.